One and the same sample provided the 23 T cell receptor beta chains below, sequenced in a study of PD-1 blockade in mismatch repair-deficient tumors. Assay: immunoSEQ multiplex PCR; the TCRdb copy retains only in-frame clones and omits some. In the table there are about 35,000 clones, 65% to 85% of which are singletons. Sequencing used PBMCs, obtained 6 weeks after starting pembrolizumab. The receptors originated from an adult with mismatch repair-deficient cancer.

V gene TRBV19 combines with J gene TRBJ2-2; 9 nucleotides agree with TRBD2. This CDR3 spans 18 amino acids. Germline lookup yields CDR1 LNHDA and CDR2 SQIVND (reference sequence). J was trimmed by 1 base and V by 6 bases; bases with no gene match: 12. Written as DNA, the CDR3 is TGTGCCAGTAGCCCCCGGGCGGGAGGGTCCCTGAACACCGGGGAGCTGTTTTTT. As protein: CASSPRAGGSLNTGELFF.

V is TRBV6-4 and J is TRBJ2-1; possibly TRBD2 for D (6 bases). The CDR3 is 15 amino acids. V lost 3 bases to trimming and J lost 9 bases, with 18 bases between them. The V gene's germline CDR1 is MRHNA and CDR2 SNTAGT. CDR3 DNA sequence: TGTGCCAGCAGTGAGGATTCGGGAGCCCCGAGTGAGCAGTTCTTC. Translation: CASSEDSGAPSEQFF.

J is TRBJ2-7 and V is TRBV5-1, with D perhaps TRBD2 (5 bases). The CDR3 length is 14 residues. V was cut by 3 bases and J by 3 bases, with 13 bases left in between. The V gene's germline CDR1 is SGHRS and CDR2 YFSETQ. The CDR3 sequence: CASSSAATVYEQYF. CDR3 nucleotides: TGCGCCAGCAGCTCAGCGGCAACCGTCTACGAGCAGTACTTC.

The chain couples TRBV14 to TRBJ1-2; 8 bases fit TRBD1. Unmatched junction bases numbered 4, after V lost 3 bases and J lost 4 bases. This CDR3 contains 14 residues. Germline CDR1 reads SGHDN; CDR2 reads FVKESK. CDR3 region: CASSQTGAAYGYTF. DNA for the CDR3: TGTGCCAGCAGCCAGACAGGGGCCGCCTATGGCTACACCTTC. The complete variable domain, with remaining parts taken from reference TRBV14 and TRBJ1-2, reads EAGVTQFPSHSVIEKGQTVTLRCDPISGHDNLYWYRRVMGKEIKFLLHFVKESKQDESGMPNNRFLAERTGGTYSTLKVQPAELEDSGVYFCASSQTGAAYGYTFGSGTRLTVV.

The chain is built from TRBV6-1 and TRBJ1-5; tentative D call: TRBD1 (5 bases). Trimming pared 6 bases from V and 5 bases from J, leaving 14 bases between. Germline assignment: CDR1 MNHNS and CDR2 SASEGT. This CDR3 has 14 amino acids. This chain's CDR3 is CASRAPSGDQPQHF. CDR3 bases: TGTGCCAGCAGAGCCCCCTCGGGGGATCAGCCCCAGCATTTT.

V usage is TRBV7-9 and J usage is TRBJ2-5; a possible D gene is TRBD2 (5 bases). V lost 4 bases and J 8 bases, leaving 14 bases between the germline ends. Germline V gene lookup returns CDR1 SEHNR and CDR2 FQNEAQ (reference sequence). This CDR3 contains 13 residues. CDR3 bases: TGTGCCAGCAGCTCCCCCACGGGGTCAACCCAGTACTTC. Its translation: CASSSPTGSTQYF. Filled out from reference TRBV7-9 and TRBJ2-5, the complete variable domain reads DTGVSQNPRHKITKRGQNVTFRCDPISEHNRLYWYRQTLGQGPEFLTYFQNEAQLEKSRLLSDRFSAERPKGSFSTLEIQRTEQGDSAMYLCASSSPTGSTQYFGPGTRLLVL.

The chain has TRBV18 and TRBJ1-2; perhaps TRBD1 as D (5 bases). The germline V gene encodes CDR1 KGHSH and CDR2 LQKENI. The germline V and J ends were trimmed by 3 bases and 8 bases, with 13 bases remaining between them. The CDR3 length is 13 residues. The CDR3 reads CASSPRESGGYTF. Here the CDR3 DNA reads TGTGCCAGCTCACCCAGGGAATCTGGAGGCTACACCTTC.

The CDR3: CASSESPNGNIQYF. The CDR3 nucleotides read TGTGCCAGCAGTGAAAGTCCAAACGGTAACATTCAGTACTTC. The chain uses TRBV2 and TRBJ2-4; D gene ambiguous. Germline V gives CDR1 SNHLY, CDR2 FYNNEI. V shed 2 bases and J shed 7 bases, with 12 bases lying between them. The length of the CDR3 is 14 residues.

This chain connects TRBV7-2 to TRBJ2-5, with TRBD1 matching 9 bases. The J call may be wrong; the DNA end is better matched by TRBJ2-7. Germline assignment: CDR1 SGHTA and CDR2 FQGNSA. The CDR3 runs to 15 residues. CDR3 DNA: TGTGCCAGCAGCTTAGCCGGGACAGGGACCTACGAGCAGTACTTC. It encodes CASSLAGTGTYEQYF.

The genes are TRBV28 and TRBJ2-5, with D possibly being TRBD1 (6 bases). Germline V CDR1 and CDR2: MDHEN, SYDVKM. Trimming stripped 8 bases from V and 1 base from J, with 20 bases between. The CDR3 runs to 16 residues. The CDR3 protein is CASLTPGVMGQETQYF. The CDR3 region has the DNA TGTGCCAGCCTGACGCCAGGGGTAATGGGCCAAGAGACCCAGTACTTC.

The chain is built from TRBV7-3 and TRBJ2-1; 7 bases match TRBD2. In germline, CDR1 is SGHTA, CDR2 FQGTGA. CDR3 length: 16 residues. Trimming cost V 0 bases and J 0 bases; bases outside gene matches: 2. CDR3 DNA: TGTGCCAGCAGCTTAACGGGCGGGAGCTCCTACAATGAGCAGTTCTTC. Amino acid sequence: CASSLTGGSSYNEQFF.

The rearrangement joins TRBV5-1 to TRBJ2-5; 7 bases agree with TRBD1. Per the germline V gene, CDR1 is SGHRS and CDR2 is YFSETQ. V was clipped by 4 bases and J by 0 bases; unmatched bases: 9. CDR3 length: 16 amino acids. CDR3 sequence reads: CASSTGQEPHQETQYF. CDR3 sequence (DNA): TGCGCCAGCAGCACCGGACAGGAGCCTCACCAAGAGACCCAGTACTTC.

This chain links TRBV27 with TRBJ1-1; 8 bases are shared with TRBD1. V shed 2 bases and J 1 base; nucleotides not matched to a gene: 3. Germline CDR1 and CDR2: MNHEY and SMNVEV (reference sequence). This CDR3 has 15 amino acids. CDR3 nucleotides: TGTGCCAGCAGTTTACTCGGGACAGGGAACACTGAAGCTTTCTTT. This translates into CASSLLGTGNTEAFF.

The V call is TRBV5-5, the J call TRBJ1-2; 8 bases are shared with TRBD1. CDR1 and CDR2 (germline): SGHKS, YYEKEE (reference sequence). Trimming took 4 bases from V and 2 from J; bases not matched to a gene: 16. The CDR3 extends over 18 amino acids. CDR3 coding DNA: TGTGCCAGCAGCCGTGACGACAGGGGAGGTTCGAGCAACTATGGCTACACCTTC. Amino acid sequence: CASSRDDRGGSSNYGYTF.

The chain uses TRBV7-3 and TRBJ2-6, with unresolved D. CDR3 length: 14 amino acids. Germline lookup yields CDR1 SGHTA and CDR2 FQGTGA. V lost 3 bases and J 0 bases, leaving 3 bases between the germline ends. In nucleotides, the CDR3 is TGTGCCAGCAGCTTGGCCTCTGGGGCCAACGTCCTGACTTTC. Translating it yields CASSLASGANVLTF.

This chain joins TRBV2 and TRBJ1-1; the D is unclear. Trimming stripped 6 bases from V and 7 bases from J, with 15 bases between. Per the germline V gene, CDR1 is SNHLY and CDR2 is FYNNEI. This CDR3 is built from 13 residues. CDR3 region: CASRVDTEIEAFF. The CDR3 bases are TGTGCCAGCAGAGTCGACACGGAAATTGAAGCTTTCTTT. The full variable domain, completed using reference TRBV2 and TRBJ1-1, is EPEVTQTPSHQVTQMGQEVILRCVPISNHLYFYWYRQILGQKVEFLVSFYNNEISEKSEIFDDQFSVERPDGSNFTLKIRSTKLEDSAMYFCASRVDTEIEAFFGQGTRLTVV.

V is TRBV5-1 and J is TRBJ2-5; 11 positions agree with TRBD1. Per the germline V gene, CDR1 is SGHRS and CDR2 is YFSETQ. Losses at the gene ends were 4 bases for V and 5 bases for J; bases not matched to a gene: 4. This CDR3 spans 14 amino acids. CDR3 region: CASSHGQGAETQYF. CDR3 DNA sequence: TGCGCCAGCAGCCACGGACAGGGGGCCGAGACCCAGTACTTC. The full variable domain, in which reference TRBV5-1 and TRBJ2-5 provide the parts outside the CDR3, is KAGVTQTPRYLIKTRGQQVTLSCSPISGHRSVSWYQQTPGQGLQFLFEYFSETQRNKGNFPGRFSGRQFSNSRSEMNVSTLELGDSALYLCASSHGQGAETQYFGPGTRLLVL.

CDR3 DNA sequence: TGCGCCAGCAAAAGGACTAGCGGTTACAATGAGCAGTTCTTC. Translated: CASKRTSGYNEQFF. The chain uses TRBV5-1 and TRBJ2-1; 10 positions match TRBD2. The V gene end was trimmed by 6 bases and the J gene end by 4 bases; junction bases not matched to a gene: 4. This CDR3 has 14 amino acids. The germline V gene has CDR1 SGHRS and CDR2 YFSETQ.

The J gene is TRBJ2-5, the V gene TRBV19, with D uncertain. The CDR3 runs to 15 residues. The V gene's germline CDR1 is LNHDA and CDR2 SQIVND (reference sequence). Trimming took off 7 bases at V and 4 bases at J, with 19 bases between the two ends. The CDR3 nucleotides read TGTGCCAGTACCATCTACTATGACTCTCGAGAGACCCAGTACTTC. Protein: CASTIYYDSRETQYF.

The rearrangement joins TRBV7-2 to TRBJ2-5, with D maybe TRBD1 (6 bases). Germline lookup yields CDR1 SGHTA and CDR2 FQGNSA. The V gene lost 4 bases and the J gene lost 6 bases, with 18 bases spanning the gap. The CDR3 contains 15 residues. CDR3 protein: CASSSGQFGTQTQYF. The CDR3 region has the DNA TGTGCCAGCAGCTCCGGACAGTTCGGTACGCAGACCCAGTACTTC.

The chain employs TRBV19 and TRBJ2-1, with 8 positions matching TRBD2. CDR3 length equals 23 residues. The V gene end was trimmed by 3 bases and the J gene end by 2 bases; junction bases not matched to a gene: 27. Germline V lookup: CDR1 LNHDA, CDR2 SQIVND (reference sequence). The DNA for the CDR3 is TGTGCCAGTAGTATCCGCCCGCGGCGGGAGGTAAAAAGGAGAAGAGGGACCTACAATGAGCAGTTCTTC. Translation gives CASSIRPRREVKRRRGTYNEQFF. The variable domain in full, with the rest retrieved from reference TRBV19 and TRBJ2-1, is DGGITQSPKYLFRKEGQNVTLSCEQNLNHDAMYWYRQDPGQGLRLIYYSQIVNDFQKGDIAEGYSVSREKKESFPLTVTSAQKNPTAFYLCASSIRPRREVKRRRGTYNEQFFGPGTRLTVL.

This clone is termed medium-sized. V is TRBV11-2 and J is TRBJ1-1, with D possibly matching TRBD1 (6 bases). The V end lost 2 bases, the J end lost 2 bases, and 18 bases lay between the germline ends. Germline loops: CDR1 SGHAT, CDR2 FQNNGV. The CDR3 totals 17 residues. CDR3 nucleotides: TGTGCCAGCAGCTTACGACGGGAGGGGGTATTCAACACTGAAGCTTTCTTT. Translation: CASSLRREGVFNTEAFF.

V is TRBV6-6 and J is TRBJ2-1; D perhaps matches TRBD2 (5 bases). The CDR3 totals 13 residues. Germline CDR1 reads MNHNY; CDR2 reads SVGAGI (reference sequence). V was pared by 0 bases and J by 6 bases, with 6 bases between. The CDR3 protein is CASSYSGSNEQFF. CDR3 nucleotide sequence: TGTGCCAGCAGTTACTCTGGGAGCAATGAGCAGTTCTTC.